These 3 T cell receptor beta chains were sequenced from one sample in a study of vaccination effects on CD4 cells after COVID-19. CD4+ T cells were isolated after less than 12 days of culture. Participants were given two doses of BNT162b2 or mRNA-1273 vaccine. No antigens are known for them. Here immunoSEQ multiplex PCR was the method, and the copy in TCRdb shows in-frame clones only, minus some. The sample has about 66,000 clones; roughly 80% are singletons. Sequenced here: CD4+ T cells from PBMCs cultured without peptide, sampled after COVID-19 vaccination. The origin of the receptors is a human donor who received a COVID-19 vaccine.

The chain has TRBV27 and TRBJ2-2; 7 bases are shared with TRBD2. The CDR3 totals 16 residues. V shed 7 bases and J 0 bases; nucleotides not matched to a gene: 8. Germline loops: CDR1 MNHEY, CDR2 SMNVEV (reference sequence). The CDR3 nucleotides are TGTGCCAGCAAAACCCTGACTAGCTCGAACACCGGGGAGCTGTTTTTT. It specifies CASKTLTSSNTGELFF.

CDR3 sequence: CASSFIQGGTEAFF. Here the CDR3 DNA reads TGCGCCAGCAGCTTCATCCAAGGGGGCACTGAAGCTTTCTTT. The chain combines TRBV5-1 with TRBJ1-1, with D perhaps TRBD1 (6 bases). Germline V gene lookup returns CDR1 SGHRS and CDR2 YFSETQ. Trimming pared 2 bases from V and 4 bases from J, leaving 12 bases between. The CDR3 is 14 residues long.

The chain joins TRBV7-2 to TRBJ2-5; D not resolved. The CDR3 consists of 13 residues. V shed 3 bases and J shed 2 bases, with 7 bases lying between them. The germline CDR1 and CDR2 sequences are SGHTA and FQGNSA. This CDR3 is CASSFGRQETQYF. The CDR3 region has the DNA TGTGCCAGCAGCTTTGGGCGGCAAGAGACCCAGTACTTC.